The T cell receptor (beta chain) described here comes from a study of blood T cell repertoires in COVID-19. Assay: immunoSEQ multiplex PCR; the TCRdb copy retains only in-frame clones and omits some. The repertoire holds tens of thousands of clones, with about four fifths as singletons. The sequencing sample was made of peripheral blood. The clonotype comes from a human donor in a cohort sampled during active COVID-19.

CDR3 sequence reads: CASSPNRINEQFF. The CDR3 bases are TGTGCCAGCAGCCCCAACAGGATCAATGAGCAGTTCTTC. The rearrangement joins TRBV11-1 to TRBJ2-1, with D perhaps matching TRBD1 (5 bases). Germline V gene data show CDR1 as SGHAT and CDR2 as FQDESV (reference sequence). V lost 5 bases, J lost 6 bases, and 11 bases lay in between. The CDR3 runs 13 residues.